This passage covers 30 T cell receptor beta chains from one sample sequenced in a study of T cells after yellow fever vaccination. TCRdb processed the 5' RACE reads anew with MiXCR; each CDR3 protein has one entry. This repertoire shows a few hundred thousand distinct CDR3 sequences, roughly 7% found once; its top ten account for 18%. Specimen: PBMCs, collected more than 40 days after the first yellow fever vaccination. Every receptor here comes from a young man who received the YFV17D yellow fever vaccine.

The J gene is TRBJ1-3, the V gene TRBV4-1; no definite D call. The CDR3 contains 15 residues. CDR1 MGHRA and CDR2 YSYEKL come from the germline V gene. The V and J ends lost 1 base and 0 bases respectively, with 7 bases between them. This CDR3 reads CASSQAVSSGNTIYF. The CDR3 DNA follows: TGCGCCAGCAGCCAAGCCGTGAGCTCTGGAAACACCATATATTTT.

The chain recombines TRBV9 with TRBJ2-2; tentative D call: TRBD2 (5 bases). The V end was cut by 4 bases, the J end by 4 bases, with 14 bases between. Germline CDR1 reads SGDLS; CDR2 reads YYNGEE. The CDR3 has 15 residues. The CDR3 coding sequence is TGTGCCAGCAGCCCCCGGCCCGCGGGCACCGGGGAGCTGTTTTTT. Its protein is CASSPRPAGTGELFF.

On this clonotype: A much larger clone lies a single base off, so this may be a read error. CDR3: CASSYLAGVGTGGLFF. The CDR3 DNA sequence: TGTGCCAGCAGCTATTTAGCGGGGGTAGGGACCGGGGGGCTGTTTTTT. V and J are TRBV7-2 and TRBJ2-2; 9 nucleotides align to TRBD2. CDR1 is SGHTA, CDR2 FQGNSA, per germline. This CDR3 has 16 residues.

V and J are TRBV9 and TRBJ1-4, with D possibly TRBD1 on 6 matching bases. The germline V and J ends were trimmed by 0 bases and 8 bases, with 11 bases remaining between them. There are 14 residues in the CDR3. Germline values: CDR1 SGDLS, CDR2 YYNGEE. The CDR3, as DNA: TGTGCCAGCAGCGTAGATCTGGGGGGCGAAAAACTGTTTTTT. Its translation: CASSVDLGGEKLFF. Full variable domain (rest looked up from reference TRBV9 and TRBJ1-4): DSGVTQTPKHLITATGQRVTLRCSPRSGDLSVYWYQQSLDQGLQFLIQYYNGEERAKGNILERFSAQQFPDLHSELNLSSLELGDSALYFCASSVDLGGEKLFFGSGTQLSVL.

V gene TRBV5-6 combines with J gene TRBJ2-3, with 8 nucleotides matching TRBD1. Germline loops: CDR1 SGHDT, CDR2 YYEEEE. Trimming removed 4 bases from V and 2 bases from J; junction bases left unmatched: 6. CDR3 size: 15 residues. CDR3 DNA sequence: TGTGCCAGCAGCGCCAGGACAGGGTTCACAGATACGCAGTATTTT. Its translation: CASSARTGFTDTQYF.

The chain joins TRBV5-1 to TRBJ1-1, with a possible D match to TRBD1 (6 bases). Germline V gene sequence: CDR1 SGHRS, CDR2 YFSETQ. This CDR3 region has 14 residues. V lost 6 bases and J 2 bases, leaving 14 bases between the germline ends. The CDR3 DNA follows: TGCGCCAGCACCAGGGGCGGGGTTAACACTGAAGCTTTCTTT. The encoded protein is CASTRGGVNTEAFF.

This clonotype showed up many times. The V and J genes are TRBV12-3 or TRBV12-4 and TRBJ2-5; 12 positions match TRBD2. V was pared by 10 bases and J by 5 bases, with 8 bases of the junction left unmatched. The CDR3 loop spans 14 amino acids. CDR3 sequence: CATRASGGGETQYF. The CDR3 DNA follows: TGTGCCACCAGGGCTAGCGGGGGGGGGGAGACCCAGTACTTC.

This clonotype has just a few counts. This chain links TRBV5-1 with TRBJ2-3; D is perhaps TRBD2 (5 bases). The germline gives CDR1 SGHRS, CDR2 YFSETQ. Trimming pared 0 bases from V and 4 bases from J, leaving 9 bases between. CDR3 size: 14 residues. Written as DNA, the CDR3 is TGCGCCAGCAGCTTGGCCTCGGAGGCAGATACGCAGTATTTT. It is translated as CASSLASEADTQYF.

The sample holds many counts of this clonotype. The chain recombines TRBV29-1 with TRBJ2-7; no definite D call. Looked up from germline, CDR1 is SQVTM and CDR2 is ANQGSEA. The V end was cut by 3 bases, the J end by 6 bases, with 9 bases between. The CDR3 runs to 11 residues. CDR3 amino acids: CSVEGSSEQYV. The CDR3 nucleotides read TGCAGCGTTGAGGGGTCAAGCGAGCAGTACGTC.

This chain links TRBV6-1 with TRBJ2-2; 9 nucleotides align to TRBD1. The CDR3 consists of 15 residues. The V gene end was trimmed by 7 bases and the J gene end by 4 bases; junction bases not matched to a gene: 7. In germline, CDR1 is MNHNS, CDR2 SASEGT. The CDR3 loop reads CASTPGQGITGELFF. In nucleotides, the CDR3 is TGTGCCAGCACCCCGGGACAGGGAATCACCGGGGAGCTGTTTTTT.

The chain recombines TRBV20-1 with TRBJ1-6; TRBD1 aligns across 8 bases. Germline V gene lookup returns CDR1 DFQATT and CDR2 SNEGSKA (reference sequence). J was trimmed by 7 bases and V by 0 bases; bases with no gene match: 11. The CDR3 sequence is 17 residues long. CDR3 sequence reads: CSARESTTGAGNSPLHF. CDR3 nucleotide sequence: TGCAGTGCTAGAGAGAGTACGACAGGGGCGGGGAATTCACCCCTCCACTTT.

For the CDR3, the DNA is TGTGCCAGCAGCCGTATCCCCCCCCAGGGAGCCGGGGAGCTGTTTTTT. Amino acids: CASSRIPPQGAGELFF. The rearrangement uses TRBV14 and TRBJ2-2; D tentatively fits TRBD1 or TRBD2 (5 bases each). V gave up 4 bases and J gave up 6 bases, with 18 bases separating them. Germline V gives CDR1 SGHDN, CDR2 FVKESK. CDR3 length: 16 residues.

J is TRBJ1-1 and V is TRBV5-1; D ambiguous. The CDR3 has 14 residues. The V and J ends lost 0 bases and 3 bases respectively, with 9 bases between them. Germline-derived CDR1 and CDR2 are SGHRS and YFSETQ. The CDR3 DNA reads TGCGCCAGCAGCTTGGGGGGTCAGGACACTGAAGCTTTCTTT. Translating it yields CASSLGGQDTEAFF.

Concerning this clonotype itself: The conserved closing phenylalanine or tryptophan is absent in this CDR3, likely reflecting a read error. The rearrangement links TRBV4-2 to TRBJ2-3; 11 positions match TRBD2. The V gene end was trimmed by 3 bases and the J gene end by 2 bases; junction bases not matched to a gene: 19. This CDR3 has 21 residues. Germline CDR1 reads LGHNA; CDR2 reads YNFKEQ. CDR3 DNA sequence: TGTGCCAGCAGCCAGAGGGGACTAGCGGTCGTCCCAAGATTCATCACAGATACGCAGTATTAT. This sequence encodes CASSQRGLAVVPRFITDTQYY.

This clonotype has only a few counts. This sequence joins TRBV7-2 and TRBJ2-5; TRBD2 agrees at 14 bases. CDR3 length: 16 amino acids. Germline loops: CDR1 SGHTA, CDR2 FQGNSA. Trimming at V came to 1 base and at J to 4 bases, leaving 2 bases not matched to a gene. CDR3 nucleotide sequence: TGTGCCAGCAGCTTAGGACTAGCGGGGGGGCGAGAGACCCAGTACTTC. Translated: CASSLGLAGGRETQYF.

This clonotype was seen ten or more times. The CDR3 region is CASSLTGRNTEAFF. As DNA, the CDR3 is TGCGCCAGCAGCTTGACAGGGCGGAACACTGAAGCTTTCTTT. The chain combines TRBV5-1 with TRBJ1-1; D may be TRBD1 (6 bases). Germline V lookup: CDR1 SGHRS, CDR2 YFSETQ. Trimming took off 1 base at V and 1 base at J, with 8 bases between the two ends. The CDR3 is 14 amino acids.

The rearrangement joins TRBV5-1 to TRBJ2-1; 15 bases line up with TRBD2. V shed 4 bases, J shed 0 bases, and the junction held 11 bases outside the gene matches. Germline CDR1 reads SGHRS; CDR2 reads YFSETQ. The CDR3 has 20 amino acids. CDR3 nucleotides: TGCGCCAGCAGCCGCTTGATAGGACTAGCGGGGGGGAGCTCCTACAATGAGCAGTTCTTC. Its translation: CASSRLIGLAGGSSYNEQFF. The complete variable domain, with remaining parts taken from reference TRBV5-1 and TRBJ2-1, reads KAGVTQTPRYLIKTRGQQVTLSCSPISGHRSVSWYQQTPGQGLQFLFEYFSETQRNKGNFPGRFSGRQFSNSRSEMNVSTLELGDSALYLCASSRLIGLAGGSSYNEQFFGPGTRLTVL.

This chain connects TRBV3-1 to TRBJ2-5; perhaps TRBD1 as D (5 bases). The CDR3 extends over 16 amino acids. Deletions cut 7 bases from V and 8 bases from J, with 26 bases between. Germline V gene lookup returns CDR1 LGHDT and CDR2 YNNKEL (reference sequence). CDR3 region: CASIGLPLGPKKTQYF. CDR3 DNA: TGTGCCAGCATCGGGCTTCCCCTGGGGCCCAAGAAAACCCAGTACTTC.

The chain employs TRBV5-1 and TRBJ1-4; D gene unclear. The V end lost 0 bases, the J end lost 7 bases, and 10 bases lay between the germline ends. CDR1 is SGHRS and CDR2 is YFSETQ in the germline V gene. The CDR3 extends over 14 amino acids. The CDR3 loop is CASSLGPEGEKLFF. The CDR3 DNA is TGCGCCAGCAGCTTGGGCCCAGAGGGTGAAAAACTGTTTTTT.

This clonotype was found many times. The gene calls are TRBV4-1 and TRBJ2-1; D unclear. V shed 0 bases and J shed 5 bases, with 14 bases lying between them. The CDR3 has 16 amino acids. Germline CDR1 and CDR2: MGHRA and YSYEKL. The CDR3 loop is CASSQEPETLHNEQFF. The CDR3 region has the DNA TGCGCCAGCAGCCAAGAACCGGAGACCTTACACAATGAGCAGTTCTTC.

The V and J genes are TRBV20-1 and TRBJ2-5, with TRBD2 matching over 9 bases. J was trimmed by 4 bases and V by 0 bases; bases with no gene match: 3. The CDR3 extends over 14 amino acids. From germline, CDR1 is DFQATT and CDR2 SNEGSKA (reference sequence). The CDR3 DNA reads TGCAGTGCTAGAGATGGACTAGCGCCAGAGACCCAGTACTTC. Its protein is CSARDGLAPETQYF.

This clonotype has only a few counts. The J gene is TRBJ2-7, the V gene TRBV5-1; weak D call: TRBD2 (5 bases). Per germline, CDR1 SGHRS and CDR2 YFSETQ. The CDR3 loop spans 16 amino acids. Between the trimmed V and J ends, which lost 0 bases and 6 bases, there was a span of 19 bases. The CDR3 coding sequence is TGCGCCAGCAGCTTGGGGGGAGTTAGCAGTTTCTCCGAGCAGTACTTC. As protein: CASSLGGVSSFSEQYF.

CDR3 sequence (DNA): TGTGCCAGTAGTCCCGGGACACAAGCTTTCTTT. This codes for CASSPGTQAFF. The rearrangement uses TRBV19 and TRBJ1-1, with D perhaps matching TRBD1 (6 bases). Germline assignment: CDR1 LNHDA and CDR2 SQIVND (reference sequence). This CDR3 has 11 residues. The ends were cut back, 5 bases at V and 9 bases at J, with 10 bases in the middle.

This clonotype was seen more than once but under ten times. The chain joins TRBV7-2 to TRBJ2-1, with TRBD2 as a possible D gene (5 bases). V gave up 0 bases and J gave up 2 bases, with 8 bases separating them. This CDR3 is 15 amino acids long. CDR1 and CDR2 (germline): SGHTA, FQGNSA. CDR3 sequence (DNA): TGTGCCAGCAGCTTAGCGCCACTAGCCTACAATGAGCAGTTCTTC. It codes for CASSLAPLAYNEQFF.

In this sample, this clonotype turned up many times. The V gene is TRBV12-3 or TRBV12-4, the J gene TRBJ1-2, with D unclear. Between the trimmed V and J ends, which lost 3 bases and 6 bases, there was a span of 5 bases. The CDR3 runs to 11 residues. CDR3 DNA sequence: TGTGCCAGCAGTTTCCGCCATGGCTACACCTTC. The encoded protein is CASSFRHGYTF.

The gene calls are TRBV4-3 and TRBJ1-4; the D is unclear. Germline values: CDR1 LGHNA, CDR2 YSLEER. This CDR3 comprises 12 residues. V was cut by 3 bases and J by 7 bases, with 6 bases left in between. The CDR3: CASSHPSEKLFF. As DNA, the CDR3 is TGCGCCAGCAGCCACCCGTCTGAAAAACTGTTTTTT.

The chain links TRBV10-3 to TRBJ1-5, with D perhaps TRBD1 (5 bases). This CDR3 region has 14 residues. V was trimmed by 2 bases and J by 6 bases, leaving 11 bases between them. Germline CDR1 is ENHRY and CDR2 is SYGVKD. In nucleotides, the CDR3 is TGTGCCATCAGTGAGGACACAGGATTTCAGCCCCAGCATTTT. Translating it yields CAISEDTGFQPQHF.

This clonotype was seen many times. The V call is TRBV12-3 or TRBV12-4, the J call TRBJ2-7; D may match TRBD1 or TRBD2 (5 bases each). V was shortened by 3 bases and J by 3 bases, with 12 bases between the two germline ends. This CDR3 contains 14 residues. The CDR3 region is CASSFRDRYYEQYF. CDR3 bases: TGTGCCAGCAGTTTTCGGGACCGATACTACGAGCAGTACTTC.

This clonotype occurred a few times. The J gene is TRBJ2-4, the V gene TRBV2; weak D call: TRBD2 (5 bases). The CDR3 has 17 amino acids. Deletions cut 3 bases from V and 0 bases from J, with 15 bases between. In germline, CDR1 is SNHLY, CDR2 FYNNEI. CDR3 sequence reads: CASSEGVGRLAKNIQYF. The CDR3 region has the DNA TGTGCCAGCAGTGAGGGAGTAGGCAGATTAGCCAAAAACATTCAGTACTTC. The complete variable domain, with remaining parts taken from reference TRBV2 and TRBJ2-4, reads EPEVTQTPSHQVTQMGQEVILRCVPISNHLYFYWYRQILGQKVEFLVSFYNNEISEKSEIFDDQFSVERPDGSNFTLKIRSTKLEDSAMYFCASSEGVGRLAKNIQYFGAGTRLSVL.

The V call is TRBV7-9, the J call TRBJ2-6; D unresolved. This CDR3 comprises 15 residues. The V gene lost 3 bases and the J gene lost 0 bases, with 6 bases spanning the gap. Germline V gives CDR1 SEHNR, CDR2 FQNEAQ (reference sequence). The CDR3 protein is CASSFPLSGANVLTF. In nucleotides, the CDR3 is TGTGCCAGCAGCTTTCCGCTCTCTGGGGCCAACGTCCTGACTTTC.